The text below deals with one T cell receptor (beta chain). What it binds is unknown. Assay: immunoSEQ multiplex PCR; the TCRdb copy retains only in-frame clones and omits some. The sample gives 100,000 to 150,000 clones, roughly four fifths of which show up once; approximately 6.3% is in the top ten. The CDR3 consists of 12 residues. Trimming stripped 8 bases from V and 3 bases from J, with 11 bases between. CDR1 is MDHEN, CDR2 SYDVKM, per germline. Time point of the sample: blood 2 weeks post-SBRT. Treatment specified: 15 Gy SBRT to primary tumor, nephrectomy 4 weeks later. The tumor was a clear cell renal cell carcinoma. This specimen comes from a study of radiation and T cells in renal cell carcinoma. The wider study: Nephrectomy followed 15 Gy stereotactic body radiation by 4 weeks.

Study-wide findings and caveats: Without pretreatment biopsies, baseline tumor clonotype presence was undetermined.

The source material was blood, sampled from a patient whose treatment included radiotherapy and nephrectomy. This TCR was sampled from a man aged 50-60 years with renal cell carcinoma. This chain uses TRBV28 with TRBJ2-7, with D possibly TRBD2 on 7 matching bases. The DNA of the CDR3 is TGTGCCAGCCGGGGGGCCCGCTACGAGCAGTACTTC. This sequence encodes CASRGARYEQYF.